The entry below gives a single TCR beta chain sequence along with its context. Trimming took 1 base from V and 4 from J, leaving 11 bases between them. The CDR3 consists of 15 residues. Germline values: CDR1 SGHNT, CDR2 YENEEA. Original data processing: Reference gene primer amplification yielded estimated nucleated cell counts. Clones were sequenced by immunoSEQ multiplex PCR, and TCRdb holds only the in-frame ones, with some missing. The D gene and trimming were derived from the DNA, and the V and J assignments and clone size from that table. Here the sample spans about 120,000 clones, approximately 83% being singletons. These data originate in a study of blood T cell repertoires in COVID-19. Across the study: Nucleic acid was either cDNA or gDNA, and it came from T cells, B-cell-depleted T cells, or PBMCs.

Sequencing used peripheral blood. The sequence was obtained from a woman aged 70-85 years with acute or convalescent COVID-19. This sequence joins TRBV11-3 and TRBJ2-1; weak D call: TRBD1 (5 bases). This CDR3 is CASSLVGQGYNEQFF. The CDR3, as DNA: TGTGCCAGCAGCTTAGTGGGGCAGGGATACAATGAGCAGTTCTTC.